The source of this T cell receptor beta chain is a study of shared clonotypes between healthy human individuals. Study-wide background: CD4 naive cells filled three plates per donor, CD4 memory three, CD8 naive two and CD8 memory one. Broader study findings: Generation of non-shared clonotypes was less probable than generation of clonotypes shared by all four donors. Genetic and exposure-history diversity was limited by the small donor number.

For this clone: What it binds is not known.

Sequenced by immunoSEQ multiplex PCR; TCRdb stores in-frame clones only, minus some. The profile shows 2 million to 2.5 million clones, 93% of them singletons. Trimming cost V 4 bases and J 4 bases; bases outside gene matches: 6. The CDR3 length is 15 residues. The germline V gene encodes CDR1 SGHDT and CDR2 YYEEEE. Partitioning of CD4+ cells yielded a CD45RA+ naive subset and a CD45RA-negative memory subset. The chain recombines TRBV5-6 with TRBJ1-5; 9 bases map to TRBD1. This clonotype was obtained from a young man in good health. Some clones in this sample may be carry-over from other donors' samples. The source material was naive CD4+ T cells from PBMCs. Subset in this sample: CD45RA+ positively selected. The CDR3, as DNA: TGTGCCAGCAGCACCCGGGACAGGGCAAATCAGCCCCAGCATTTT. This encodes CASSTRDRANQPQHF.